The clone carrying this T cell receptor (beta chain) was observed at least ten times. Its antigen is as yet unknown. The data derive from a study of T-cell reconstitution after alpha-beta-depleted transplantation in children. Whole-study results and caveats: There were some patients whose high TCRbeta diversity at day 60 came from surviving recipient T cells and thymic progenitors. T cells produced anew were the main source of T-cell counts and diversity one year after transplant. Alpha-beta T cells present about two months after transplant were reported to originate from several hundred expanded graft clones.

As it was prepared, the TCRbeta library received unique molecular identifiers. TCRdb redid the calling of the PCR reads with MiXCR, one entry per CDR3 protein. Among about 200,000 distinct CDR3 sequences listed, roughly 6% were seen once. Per germline, CDR1 MNHEY and CDR2 SVGAGI. V was pared by 7 bases and J by 10 bases, with 12 bases of the junction left unmatched. This CDR3 contains 15 residues. V gene TRBV6-5 combines with J gene TRBJ1-6; 8 bases map to TRBD1. This sequence was found in a girl under three years old with combined immunodeficiency, due to receive a stem cell transplant. The sample consisted of PBMCs, taken before TCRalphabeta/CD19-depleted stem cell transplant. In nucleotides, the CDR3 is TGTGCCAGCACCCCCAGACAGGGGCTAGGATCACCCCTCCACTTT. It yields the protein CASTPRQGLGSPLHF.